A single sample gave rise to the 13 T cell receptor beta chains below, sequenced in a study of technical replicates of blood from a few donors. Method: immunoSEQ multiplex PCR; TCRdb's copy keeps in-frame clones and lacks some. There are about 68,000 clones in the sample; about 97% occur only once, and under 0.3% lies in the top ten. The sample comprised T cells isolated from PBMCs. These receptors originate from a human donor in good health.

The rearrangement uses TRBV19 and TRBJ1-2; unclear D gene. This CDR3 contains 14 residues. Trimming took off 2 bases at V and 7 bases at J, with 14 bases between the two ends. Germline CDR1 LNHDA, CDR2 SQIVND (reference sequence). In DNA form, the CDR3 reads TGTGCCAGTAGTATAAACCTTGGCGGCGTTGGCTACACCTTC. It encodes CASSINLGGVGYTF.

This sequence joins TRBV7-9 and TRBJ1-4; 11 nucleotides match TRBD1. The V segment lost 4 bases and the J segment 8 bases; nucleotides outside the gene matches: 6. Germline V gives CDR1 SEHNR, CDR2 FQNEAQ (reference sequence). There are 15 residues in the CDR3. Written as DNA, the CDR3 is TGTGCCAGCAGCTCTCCGGGACAGGGGGAAGAAAAACTGTTTTTT. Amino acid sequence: CASSSPGQGEEKLFF.

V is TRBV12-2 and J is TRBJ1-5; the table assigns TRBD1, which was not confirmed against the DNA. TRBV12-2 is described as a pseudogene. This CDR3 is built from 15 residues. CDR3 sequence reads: CASRPKRGRGQPQHF. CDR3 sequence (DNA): TGTGCAAGTCGCCCAAAGAGGGGGCGCGGTCAGCCCCAGCATTTT.

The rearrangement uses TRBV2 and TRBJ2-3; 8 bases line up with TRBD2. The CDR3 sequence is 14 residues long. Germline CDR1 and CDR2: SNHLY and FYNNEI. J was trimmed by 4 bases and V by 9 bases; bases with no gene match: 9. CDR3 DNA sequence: TGTGCCAGTAGCACTAGCGGTCTGGCAGATACGCAGTATTTT. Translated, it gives CASSTSGLADTQYF. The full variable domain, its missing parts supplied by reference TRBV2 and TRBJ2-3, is EPEVTQTPSHQVTQMGQEVILRCVPISNHLYFYWYRQILGQKVEFLVSFYNNEISEKSEIFDDQFSVERPDGSNFTLKIRSTKLEDSAMYFCASSTSGLADTQYFGPGTRLTVL.

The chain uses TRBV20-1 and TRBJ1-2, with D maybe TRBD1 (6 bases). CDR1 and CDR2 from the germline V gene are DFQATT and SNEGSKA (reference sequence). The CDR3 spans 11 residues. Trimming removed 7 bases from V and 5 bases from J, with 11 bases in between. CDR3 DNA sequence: TGCAGTGTTCGGACAGCTTATGGCTACACCTTC. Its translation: CSVRTAYGYTF.

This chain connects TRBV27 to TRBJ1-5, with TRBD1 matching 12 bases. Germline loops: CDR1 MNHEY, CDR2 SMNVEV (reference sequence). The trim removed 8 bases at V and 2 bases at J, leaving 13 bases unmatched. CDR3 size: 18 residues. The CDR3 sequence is CASGRGTGGGKGNQPQHF. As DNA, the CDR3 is TGTGCCAGCGGCCGTGGGACAGGGGGCGGGAAGGGCAATCAGCCCCAGCATTTT.

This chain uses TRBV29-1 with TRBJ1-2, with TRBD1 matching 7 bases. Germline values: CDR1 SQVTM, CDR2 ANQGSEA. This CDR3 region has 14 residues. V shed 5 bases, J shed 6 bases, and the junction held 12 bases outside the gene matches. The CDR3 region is CSVPRKDREDGYTF. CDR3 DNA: TGCAGCGTTCCCCGGAAAGACAGGGAGGATGGCTACACCTTC. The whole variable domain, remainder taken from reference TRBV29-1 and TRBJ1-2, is SAVISQKPSRDICQRGTSLTIQCQVDSQVTMMFWYRQQPGQSLTLIATANQGSEATYESGFVIDKFPISRPNLTFSTLTVSNMSPEDSSIYLCSVPRKDREDGYTFGSGTRLTVV.

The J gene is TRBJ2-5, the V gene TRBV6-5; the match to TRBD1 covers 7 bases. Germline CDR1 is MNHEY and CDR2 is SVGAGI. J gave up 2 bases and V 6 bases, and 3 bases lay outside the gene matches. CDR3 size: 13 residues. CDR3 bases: TGTGCCAGCAGGTGGACAGGACAAGAGACCCAGTACTTC. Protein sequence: CASRWTGQETQYF.

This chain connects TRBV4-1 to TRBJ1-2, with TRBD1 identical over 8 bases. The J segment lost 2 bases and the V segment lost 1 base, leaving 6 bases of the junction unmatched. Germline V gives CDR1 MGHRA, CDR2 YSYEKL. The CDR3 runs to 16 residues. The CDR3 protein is CASSQAETGANYGYTF. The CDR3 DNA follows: TGCGCCAGCAGCCAAGCTGAGACAGGGGCCAACTATGGCTACACCTTC.

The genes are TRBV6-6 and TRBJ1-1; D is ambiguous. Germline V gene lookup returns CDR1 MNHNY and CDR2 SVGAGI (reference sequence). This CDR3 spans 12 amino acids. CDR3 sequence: CAAGSYNTEAFF. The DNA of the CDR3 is TGTGCAGCCGGGAGTTATAACACTGAAGCTTTCTTT.

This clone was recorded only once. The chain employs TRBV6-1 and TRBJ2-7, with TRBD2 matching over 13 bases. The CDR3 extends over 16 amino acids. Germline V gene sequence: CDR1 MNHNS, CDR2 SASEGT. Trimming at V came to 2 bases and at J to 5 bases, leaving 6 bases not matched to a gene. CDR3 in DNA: TGTGCCAGCAGTGAAATGTCCGGACTAGCGGGAGACGAGCAGTACTTC. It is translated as CASSEMSGLAGDEQYF.

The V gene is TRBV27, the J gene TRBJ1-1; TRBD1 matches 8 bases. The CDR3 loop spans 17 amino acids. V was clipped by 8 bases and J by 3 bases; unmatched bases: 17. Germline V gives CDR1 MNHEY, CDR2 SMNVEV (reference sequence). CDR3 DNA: TGTGCCAGCTCTTCCTTGACAGGGGCCGGCTGGCACACTGAAGCTTTCTTT. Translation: CASSSLTGAGWHTEAFF.

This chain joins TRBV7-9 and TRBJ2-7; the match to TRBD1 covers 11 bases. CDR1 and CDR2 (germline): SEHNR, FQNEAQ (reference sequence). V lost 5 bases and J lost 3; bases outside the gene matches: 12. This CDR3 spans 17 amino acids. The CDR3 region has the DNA TGTGCCAGCAGCCTTGGACAGGGGGCGATAAACTTCTACGAGCAGTACTTC. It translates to CASSLGQGAINFYEQYF.